The present T cell receptor (beta chain) was sequenced within a study of T cell changes during pregnancy in multiple sclerosis. Profiled with immunoSEQ multiplex PCR; TCRdb holds only in-frame clones, not every one. The sample includes tens of thousands of clones, around 92% of them seen just once. CDR1 and CDR2 (germline): MDHEN, SYDVKM. The CDR3 length is 15 residues. The ends lost 6 bases at V and 2 bases at J; junction bases unmatched: 8. The material sequenced was peripheral blood, taken in the third trimester of pregnancy. The chain joins TRBV28 to TRBJ2-3; 7 bases are shared with TRBD2. The sequence was obtained from a female donor in good health, enrolled as a control in a pregnancy study. The CDR3 bases are TGTGCCAGCAGCAGGGACTACTCGGCCACAGATACGCAGTATTTT. Its translation is CASSRDYSATDTQYF. The entire variable domain, with the rest obtained from reference TRBV28 and TRBJ2-3, is as follows: DVKVTQSSRYLVKRTGEKVFLECVQDMDHENMFWYRQDPGLGLRLIYFSYDVKMKEKGDIPEGYSVSREKKERFSLILESASTNQTSMYLCASSRDYSATDTQYFGPGTRLTVL.